The T cell receptor (beta chain) described here comes from a study of cytomegalovirus exposure and HLA in healthy donors. This clone was counted a single time. The CDR3 sequence is 15 residues long. Germline assignment: CDR1 KGHSH and CDR2 LQKENI. The V gene lost 3 bases and the J gene lost 4 bases, with 15 bases spanning the gap. This PCR relied on a set of 60 Vbeta primers and 13 Jbeta primers. TCRdb's copy holds only in-frame clones and misses some; the assay was immunoSEQ multiplex PCR. Here the sample spans under 200,000 clones, 60% to 80% being singletons. This clonotype was obtained from a woman aged 35 to 49 in good health and CMV-seropositive. The sample taken for sequencing was PBMCs. The genes are TRBV18 and TRBJ1-2; the D is unclear. In nucleotides, the CDR3 is TGTGCCAGCTCACCGACATCTTCTGTCGGCTATGGCTACACCTTC. It is translated as CASSPTSSVGYGYTF.